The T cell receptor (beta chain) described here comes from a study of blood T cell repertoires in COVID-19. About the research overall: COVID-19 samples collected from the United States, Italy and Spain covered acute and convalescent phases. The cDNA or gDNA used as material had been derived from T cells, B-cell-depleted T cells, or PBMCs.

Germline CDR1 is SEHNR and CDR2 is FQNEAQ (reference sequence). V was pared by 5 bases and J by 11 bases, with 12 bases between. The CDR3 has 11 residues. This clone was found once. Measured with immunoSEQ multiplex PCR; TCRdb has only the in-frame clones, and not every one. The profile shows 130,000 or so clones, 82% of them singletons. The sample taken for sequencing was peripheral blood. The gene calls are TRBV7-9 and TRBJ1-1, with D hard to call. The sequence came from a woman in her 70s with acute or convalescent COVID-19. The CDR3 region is CASSRGVMAFF. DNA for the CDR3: TGTGCCAGCAGCCGCGGTGTAATGGCTTTCTTT.